The next 7 T cell receptor beta chains were all read from a single sample in a study of T cell responses to AZD1222 COVID-19 vaccine. Sequencing used immunoSEQ multiplex PCR; TCRdb keeps in-frame clones, though not all of them. Here the sample spans 130,000 or so clones, approximately 94% being singletons. Sequenced here: peripheral blood, sampled on day 0 of AZD1222 vaccination. The receptors here all came from an adult in good health.

The CDR3 sequence: CASSDPGGNYGYTF. The CDR3 DNA is TGTGCCAGCAGTGATCCCGGAGGAAACTATGGCTACACCTTC. The gene calls are TRBV6-1 and TRBJ1-2; D unclear. Germline CDR1 MNHNS, CDR2 SASEGT. CDR3 size: 14 residues. Trimming took 3 bases from V and 2 from J, leaving 10 bases between them.

The chain combines TRBV7-2 with TRBJ1-1, with D unclear. The CDR3 contains 13 residues. Trimming took off 2 bases at V and 5 bases at J, with 9 bases between the two ends. Germline-derived CDR1 and CDR2 are SGHTA and FQGNSA. CDR3 loop: CASSLTVGTEAFF. For the CDR3, the DNA is TGTGCCAGCAGCTTAACGGTAGGGACTGAAGCTTTCTTT.

This clone was picked up one time. This chain uses TRBV19 with TRBJ2-7; a possible D gene is TRBD1 (7 bases). This CDR3 region has 14 residues. CDR1 LNHDA and CDR2 SQIVND come from the germline V gene (reference sequence). Between the trimmed V and J ends, which lost 1 base and 3 bases, there was a span of 10 bases. CDR3 loop: CASSIGRGDYEQYF. The CDR3 region has the DNA TGTGCCAGTAGTATAGGCAGGGGGGACTACGAGCAGTACTTC.

This rearrangement joins TRBV29-1 to TRBJ2-7; D remains ambiguous. Trimming cost V 7 bases and J 1 base, with 8 bases left between them. Germline CDR1 SQVTM, CDR2 ANQGSEA. This CDR3 has 11 amino acids. The CDR3 nucleotides are TGCAGCGGCGGTAGTTCCTACGAGCAGTACTTC. It is translated as CSGGSSYEQYF.

The rearrangement joins TRBV6-2 or TRBV6-3 to TRBJ1-6; 10 positions match TRBD1. The CDR3 is 16 residues long. Losses at the gene ends were 5 bases for V and 9 bases for J; bases not matched to a gene: 10. The V gene's germline CDR1 is MNHEY and CDR2 SVGEGT. The CDR3 protein is CASSGAPGQGSSPLHF. For the CDR3, the DNA is TGTGCCAGCAGTGGTGCCCCGGGACAGGGGAGTTCACCCCTCCACTTT.

In its sample, this clone was seen once. This chain links TRBV3-1 (or the pseudogene TRBV3-2) with TRBJ2-1; the D is unclear. This CDR3 has 15 residues. Trimming cost V 1 base and J 4 bases, with 11 bases left between them. Germline V CDR1 and CDR2: LGHDT, YNNKEL (reference sequence). The CDR3 loop reads CASSQGGGVYNEQFF. CDR3 coding DNA: TGTGCCAGCAGCCAAGGGGGTGGGGTGTACAATGAGCAGTTCTTC.

The rearrangement uses TRBV20-1 and TRBJ2-1, with D tentatively TRBD2 (5 bases). The CDR3 has 12 residues. CDR1 DFQATT and CDR2 SNEGSKA come from the germline V gene (reference sequence). V shed 3 bases and J shed 9 bases, with 12 bases lying between them. The CDR3 loop is CSASDLAFEQFF. The CDR3 bases are TGCAGTGCTAGTGATCTAGCTTTTGAGCAGTTCTTC.